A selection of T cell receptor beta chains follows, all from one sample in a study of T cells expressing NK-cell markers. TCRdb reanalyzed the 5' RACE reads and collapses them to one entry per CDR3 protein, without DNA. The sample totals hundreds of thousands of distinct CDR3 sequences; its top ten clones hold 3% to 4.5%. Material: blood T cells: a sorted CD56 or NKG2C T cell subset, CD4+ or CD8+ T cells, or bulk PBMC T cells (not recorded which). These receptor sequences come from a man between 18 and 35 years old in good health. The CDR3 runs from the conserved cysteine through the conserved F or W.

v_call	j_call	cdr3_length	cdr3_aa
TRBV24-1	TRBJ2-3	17	CATSEIRDPGRGDTQYF
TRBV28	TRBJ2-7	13	CASLDRSPYEQYF
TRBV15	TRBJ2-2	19	CATSRDDPRLAGDAGELFF
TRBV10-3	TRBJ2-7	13	CASLGGGGYEQYF
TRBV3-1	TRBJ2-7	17	CASSHPGLAGGPYEQYF
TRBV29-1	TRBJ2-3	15	CSVESWDRDPDTQYF
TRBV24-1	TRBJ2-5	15	CATSDLWDTQETQYF
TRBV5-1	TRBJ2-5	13	CASSLTDMETQYF
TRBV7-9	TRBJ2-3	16	CASSSTSGISTDTQYF
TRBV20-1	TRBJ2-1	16	CSASDSSGRAVDEQFF
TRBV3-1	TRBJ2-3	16	CASSQDRLAGTDTQYF
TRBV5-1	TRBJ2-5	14	CASRPGQGEKTQYF
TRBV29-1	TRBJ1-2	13	CSALEQGPYGYTF
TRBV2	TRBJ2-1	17	CASSVELAGPSYNEQFF
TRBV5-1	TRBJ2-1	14	CASSSRIDSDEQFF
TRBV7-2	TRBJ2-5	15	CASSSSGRGGETQYF
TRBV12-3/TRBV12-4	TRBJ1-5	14	CASSLSSTNQPQHF
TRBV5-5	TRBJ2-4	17	CASSPAAGYGAKNIQYF
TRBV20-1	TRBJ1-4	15	CSAIPGQITNEKLFF
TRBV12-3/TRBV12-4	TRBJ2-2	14	CASSGTDNTGELFF
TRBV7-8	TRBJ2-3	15	CASSYGTGGRDTQYF
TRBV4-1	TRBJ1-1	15	CASSQDPGLNTEAFF
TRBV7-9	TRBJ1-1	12	CASSLDLREAFF
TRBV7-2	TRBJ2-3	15	CASSLAGSRPNTQYF
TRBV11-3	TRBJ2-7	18	CASSQSGLAGVQFYEQYF
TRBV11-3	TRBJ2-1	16	CASSPPPGRPYNEQFF
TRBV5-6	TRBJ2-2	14	CASTPDEVTGELFF
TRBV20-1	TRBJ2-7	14	CSALGWAGSYEQYF
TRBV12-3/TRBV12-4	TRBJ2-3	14	CASSLHWDLDTQYF
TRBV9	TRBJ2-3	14	CASSEDRGSDTQYF
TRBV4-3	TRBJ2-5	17	CASSRVSRGAGEETQYF
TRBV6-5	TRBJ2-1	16	CASSITGIQGRNEQFF
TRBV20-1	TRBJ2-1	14	CSAISRGRYNEQFF
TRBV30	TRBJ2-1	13	CAWTGTEHNEQFF
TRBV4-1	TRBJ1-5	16	CASSQSMAGSGQPQHF
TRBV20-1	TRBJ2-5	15	CSASQTDGREGTQYF
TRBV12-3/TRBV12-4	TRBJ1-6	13	CASSQGTLSPLHF
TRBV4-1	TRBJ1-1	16	CASSQVAGQGNTEAFF
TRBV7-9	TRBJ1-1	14	CASSLGIYTTEAFF
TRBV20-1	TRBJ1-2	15	CSARDRDLGLYGYTF
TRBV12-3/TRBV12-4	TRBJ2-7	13	CASSVYRLYEQYF
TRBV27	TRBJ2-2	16	CASSLDGGVYTGELFF
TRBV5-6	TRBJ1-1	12	CASSLVTGLAFF
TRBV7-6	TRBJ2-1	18	CASSLEPSAGGSYNEQFF